This TCR beta chain was retrieved from a study of STAT5B mutations in CD4+ large granular lymphocyte leukemia. The CDR3 runs 14 residues. Germline V gene data show CDR1 as SGHTA and CDR2 as FQGNSA. The junction had 4 bases not matched to a gene; V was cut back by 5 bases and J by 3 bases. Broader study findings: TRBV06-family usage was enriched in top patient clones (8/27) versus controls (2/35).

About this clone: Its specificity is not known.

Study processing details: Lowest detectable productive clonotype frequency was 2.59 x 10-5. Assay: immunoSEQ multiplex PCR; the TCRdb copy retains only in-frame clones and omits some. The DNA was the basis for D and trimming; V, J and clone size are from that table. Counted here are under 30,000 clones, 70% to 75% occurring once; the ten biggest clones make up about 3.1%. The sequence was obtained from a human donor in good health. The sample comprised CD4+ T cells from blood buffy coats. J is TRBJ2-5 and V is TRBV7-2, with TRBD2 matching over 9 bases. The CDR3, as DNA: TGTGCCAGCAGCCAGGGACTAGCAAAAGAGACCCAGTACTTC. Translated: CASSQGLAKETQYF.